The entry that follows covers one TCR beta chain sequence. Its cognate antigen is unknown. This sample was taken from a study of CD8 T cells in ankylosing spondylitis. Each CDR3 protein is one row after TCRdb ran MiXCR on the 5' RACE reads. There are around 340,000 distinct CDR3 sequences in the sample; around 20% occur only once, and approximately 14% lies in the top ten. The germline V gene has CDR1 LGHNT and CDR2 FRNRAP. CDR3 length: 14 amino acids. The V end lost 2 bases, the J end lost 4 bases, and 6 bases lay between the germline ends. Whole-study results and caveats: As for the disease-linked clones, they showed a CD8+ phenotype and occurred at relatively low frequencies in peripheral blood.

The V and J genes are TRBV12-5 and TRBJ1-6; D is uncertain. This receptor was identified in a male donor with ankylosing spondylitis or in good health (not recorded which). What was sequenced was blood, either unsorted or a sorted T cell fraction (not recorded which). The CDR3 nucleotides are TGTGCTAGTGGTTTGAGACCGTATAATTCACCCCTCCACTTT. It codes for CASGLRPYNSPLHF.